Following are 25 T cell receptor beta chains from one sample sequenced in a study of OX40 agonist ivuxolimab in advanced cancers. Sequencing was performed with immunoSEQ multiplex PCR; in TCRdb, only in-frame clones are kept and a portion is missing. The sample lists fewer than 85,000 clones; 84% were seen once. The sample in question was CD4+ or CD8+ T cells sorted from blood, obtained in a trial of the OX40 agonist ivuxolimab. These TCRs come from an adult with an advanced solid tumor such as melanoma, head and neck, liver or kidney cancer.

The CDR3 loop is CASSLSIWRGWARPQHF. CDR3 nucleotide sequence: TGTGCCAGCAGTTTATCAATCTGGAGGGGATGGGCTCGGCCCCAGCATTTT. The V and J genes are TRBV28 and TRBJ1-5, with D maybe TRBD1 (5 bases). The CDR3 totals 17 residues. The V end was cut by 1 base, the J end by 9 bases, with 22 bases between. Germline CDR1 MDHEN, CDR2 SYDVKM.

This clone came up a few times. The chain is built from TRBV10-3 and TRBJ1-2, with TRBD1 matching 9 bases. The CDR3 contains 12 residues. The J segment lost 8 bases and the V segment lost 6 bases, leaving 4 bases of the junction unmatched. Germline-derived CDR1 and CDR2 are ENHRY and SYGVKD. The CDR3 loop reads CAIRDRGDGYTF. As DNA, the CDR3 is TGTGCCATCAGGGACAGGGGTGACGGCTACACCTTC.

The genes are TRBV5-1 and TRBJ2-7; D remains ambiguous. With 0 bases removed from V and 5 bases from J, the gap between germline ends came to 12 bases. CDR3 length: 14 residues. Germline CDR1 SGHRS, CDR2 YFSETQ. CDR3 in amino acids: CASSLEWAPDEQYF. CDR3 nucleotide sequence: TGCGCCAGCAGCTTGGAATGGGCGCCGGACGAGCAGTACTTC.

The V call is TRBV7-2, the J call TRBJ2-7; 9 bases align to TRBD1. CDR1 is SGHTA, CDR2 FQGNSA, per germline. The CDR3 has 13 residues. After removal of 4 bases from V and 6 bases from J, the junction contained 4 bases not matched to a gene. The CDR3 sequence is CASSSGTGPEQYF. As DNA, the CDR3 is TGTGCCAGCAGCTCTGGGACAGGGCCCGAGCAGTACTTC.

The V call is TRBV7-3, the J call TRBJ2-1, with D possibly matching TRBD2 (7 bases). Trimming took off 2 bases at V and 12 bases at J, with 17 bases between the two ends. The CDR3 spans 14 residues. Germline V gene data show CDR1 as SGHTA and CDR2 as FQGTGA. The CDR3 loop is CASSLSAGAQRQFF. The DNA of the CDR3 is TGTGCCAGCAGCTTATCGGCGGGGGCCCAAAGGCAGTTCTTC.

V gene TRBV27 combines with J gene TRBJ2-1; D call uncertain. The germline gives CDR1 MNHEY, CDR2 SMNVEV (reference sequence). This CDR3 comprises 13 residues. The V end lost 2 bases, the J end lost 9 bases, and 11 bases lay between the germline ends. The CDR3 DNA reads TGTGCCAGCAGTTTACTAGGGTCTGGTGAGCAGTTCTTC. It is translated as CASSLLGSGEQFF.

This clone appeared once. The chain is built from TRBV7-9 and TRBJ1-5, with D perhaps TRBD1 (5 bases). The CDR3 runs 17 residues. The germline V gene encodes CDR1 SEHNR and CDR2 FQNEAQ (reference sequence). V lost 1 base and J lost 4, with 17 bases in between. The DNA for the CDR3 is TGTGCCAGCAGCTTAGTGGTGGCAGGGCTATTAAATCAGCCCCAGCATTTT. Translating gives CASSLVVAGLLNQPQHF. The full variable domain, rest sourced from reference TRBV7-9 and TRBJ1-5, is DTGVSQNPRHKITKRGQNVTFRCDPISEHNRLYWYRQTLGQGPEFLTYFQNEAQLEKSRLLSDRFSAERPKGSFSTLEIQRTEQGDSAMYLCASSLVVAGLLNQPQHFGDGTRLSIL.

The chain is built from TRBV2 and TRBJ1-4; weak D call: TRBD1 (5 bases). This CDR3 comprises 15 residues. Trimming pared 6 bases from V and 0 bases from J, leaving 11 bases between. Germline-derived CDR1 and CDR2 are SNHLY and FYNNEI. The CDR3 nucleotides read TGTGCCAGCAGCCCCGGGACCTCAACTAATGAAAAACTGTTTTTT. It yields the protein CASSPGTSTNEKLFF.

This chain joins TRBV6-6 and TRBJ1-2; D is perhaps TRBD1 (5 bases). Between the trimmed V and J ends, which lost 2 bases and 4 bases, there was a span of 8 bases. In germline, CDR1 is MNHNY, CDR2 SVGAGI (reference sequence). This CDR3 is 13 amino acids long. CDR3 residues: CASSYETVYGYTF. The CDR3 DNA follows: TGTGCCAGCAGTTACGAGACAGTCTATGGCTACACCTTC.

This chain links TRBV29-1 with TRBJ2-7; D may be TRBD1 or TRBD2 (5 bases each). Deletions cut 4 bases from V and 5 bases from J, with 15 bases between. The CDR3 covers 13 residues. CDR1 is SQVTM and CDR2 is ANQGSEA in the germline V gene. The CDR3 reads CSVGGDRRDEQYF. The CDR3 DNA follows: TGCAGCGTTGGTGGGGACCGACGGGACGAGCAGTACTTC.

This chain connects TRBV11-3 to TRBJ2-1; the D gene is possibly TRBD2 (7 bases). The V end lost 5 bases, the J end lost 1 base, and 15 bases lay between the germline ends. The germline V gene encodes CDR1 SGHNT and CDR2 YENEEA. This CDR3 spans 16 amino acids. CDR3 amino acids: CASSPGGRGSYNEQFF. As DNA, the CDR3 is TGTGCCAGCAGCCCCGGGGGGCGGGGGTCCTACAATGAGCAGTTCTTC.

V and J are TRBV7-2 and TRBJ2-1, with 11 bases aligning to TRBD2. J was trimmed by 6 bases and V by 1 base; bases with no gene match: 5. This CDR3 is 16 amino acids long. From germline, CDR1 is SGHTA and CDR2 FQGNSA. CDR3 protein: CASSLVSSGGSNEQFF. The CDR3 DNA sequence: TGTGCCAGCAGCTTAGTCTCTAGCGGGGGGAGCAATGAGCAGTTCTTC.

This clone was counted a few times. This sequence joins TRBV18 and TRBJ1-6, with a possible D match to TRBD1 (5 bases). The ends were cut back, 3 bases at V and 8 bases at J, with 14 bases in the middle. The CDR3 extends over 15 amino acids. Germline CDR1 is KGHSH and CDR2 is LQKENI. The CDR3 loop is CASSPKGDGDSPLHF. The CDR3 DNA sequence: TGTGCCAGCTCACCTAAAGGGGATGGAGATTCACCCCTCCACTTT.

V usage is TRBV20-1 and J usage is TRBJ1-2; D might be TRBD1 (5 bases). The V gene lost 4 bases and the J gene lost 11 bases, with 14 bases spanning the gap. This CDR3 contains 11 residues. CDR1 DFQATT and CDR2 SNEGSKA come from the germline V gene (reference sequence). The CDR3 protein is CSATGQGGYTF. CDR3 nucleotides: TGCAGTGCTACCGGCCAGGGCGGTTACACCTTC.

The chain couples TRBV5-1 to TRBJ2-7; the match to TRBD2 covers 12 bases. CDR3 length: 15 residues. The germline V gene has CDR1 SGHRS and CDR2 YFSETQ. The junction had 5 bases not matched to a gene; V was cut back by 5 bases and J by 2 bases. The CDR3 spells CASRLTSGGAYEQYF. The CDR3 bases are TGCGCCAGCAGGTTGACTAGCGGGGGTGCCTACGAGCAGTACTTC.

V gene TRBV7-8 combines with J gene TRBJ2-3; D not resolved. The CDR3 length is 13 residues. Germline V gene data show CDR1 as SGHVS and CDR2 as FQNEAQ. Trimming removed 4 bases at V and 6 bases at J, with 11 bases between. The CDR3 bases are TGTGCCAGCAGCTCAGGATTTGTGGATACGCAGTATTTT. The encoded protein is CASSSGFVDTQYF.

In its sample, this clone was seen a few times. The chain joins TRBV5-4 to TRBJ1-2; D is unclear. Germline V gives CDR1 SGHNT, CDR2 YYREEE (reference sequence). CDR3 length equals 12 residues. V was trimmed by 0 bases and J by 4 bases, leaving 4 bases between them. CDR3 residues: CASSLVGYGYTF. CDR3 in DNA: TGTGCCAGCAGCTTGGTGGGCTATGGCTACACCTTC. Using reference TRBV5-4 and TRBJ1-2 for the parts outside the CDR3, the full variable domain is ETGVTQSPTHLIKTRGQQVTLRCSSQSGHNTVSWYQQALGQGPQFIFQYYREEENGRGNFPPRFSGLQFPNYSSELNVNALELDDSALYLCASSLVGYGYTFGSGTRLTVV.

DNA for the CDR3: TGTGCCACCGGACACTCGAACACCGGGGAGCTGTTTTTT. Its protein product is CATGHSNTGELFF. This chain joins TRBV9 and TRBJ2-2, with a possible D match to TRBD1 (5 bases). Germline values: CDR1 SGDLS, CDR2 YYNGEE. V shed 9 bases and J shed 0 bases, with 9 bases lying between them. CDR3 length: 13 residues.

The rearrangement uses TRBV7-3 and TRBJ2-7; 9 bases fit TRBD1. CDR1 is SGHTA and CDR2 is FQGTGA in the germline V gene. With V trimmed by 2 bases and J by 2 bases, 4 bases remained unmatched. The length of the CDR3 is 15 residues. CDR3 in amino acids: CASSLEGQGTYEQYF. The CDR3 bases are TGTGCCAGCAGCTTAGAGGGACAGGGAACCTACGAGCAGTACTTC.

The J gene is TRBJ2-7, the V gene TRBV7-6; no firm D call. With 2 bases removed from V and 4 bases from J, the gap between germline ends came to 9 bases. The germline CDR1 and CDR2 sequences are SGHVS and FNYEAQ. CDR3 length: 13 residues. CDR3 sequence (DNA): TGTGCCAGCAGCTTAAACCCCTCATACGAGCAGTACTTC. It translates to CASSLNPSYEQYF.

J is TRBJ1-1 and V is TRBV7-6; perhaps TRBD1 as D (5 bases). There are 14 residues in the CDR3. V lost 1 base and J 3 bases, leaving 9 bases between the germline ends. Germline CDR1 SGHVS, CDR2 FNYEAQ. The CDR3 DNA reads as TGTGCCAGCAGCTTAGGGTTGGGGGACACTGAAGCTTTCTTT. It encodes CASSLGLGDTEAFF.

J is TRBJ2-5 and V is TRBV5-4; D is uncertain. CDR3 length: 14 residues. Trimming removed 2 bases from V and 1 base from J, with 9 bases in between. Germline loops: CDR1 SGHNT, CDR2 YYREEE (reference sequence). In nucleotides, the CDR3 is TGTGCCAGCAGCTTAGCTCAGTCCCAAGAGACCCAGTACTTC. Residues: CASSLAQSQETQYF.

The chain joins TRBV5-4 to TRBJ1-1; D perhaps matches TRBD1 (5 bases). The CDR3 runs to 15 residues. Trimming left V 0 bases short and J 1 base short, with 10 bases between. CDR1 is SGHNT, CDR2 YYREEE, per germline (reference sequence). CDR3 region: CASSLAKTGNTEAFF. In DNA, the CDR3 is TGTGCCAGCAGCTTGGCGAAAACAGGGAACACTGAAGCTTTCTTT.

The chain links TRBV5-1 to TRBJ1-1, with 8 positions matching TRBD1. The CDR3 loop spans 17 amino acids. From germline, CDR1 is SGHRS and CDR2 YFSETQ. With 4 bases clipped from V and 1 base from J, the junction kept 12 bases outside the gene matches. The CDR3 nucleotides are TGCGCCAGCAGCCCTACAGGGGGGACAGGCGGGAACACTGAAGCTTTCTTT. Residues: CASSPTGGTGGNTEAFF.

This chain connects TRBV19 to TRBJ2-5; 12 bases are a match to TRBD1. Germline V gene data show CDR1 as LNHDA and CDR2 as SQIVND (reference sequence). This CDR3 contains 16 residues. The junction had 8 bases not matched to a gene; V was cut back by 4 bases and J by 5 bases. The CDR3 loop is CASSTSGTGGWETQYF. CDR3 coding DNA: TGTGCCAGTAGTACCTCCGGGACAGGGGGCTGGGAGACCCAGTACTTC.